This T cell receptor (beta chain) was obtained from a study of T cells in Graves' hyperthyroidism and ophthalmopathy. Whole-study results and caveats: Model-based prediction identified ophthalmopathy a median roughly 5.9 months prior to its onset. Most expanded thyroid clonotypes above 0.001 recurred in blood.

RNA transcripts served as the template for amplifying TCR beta CDR3 regions. The TCR CDR3 was amplified in a first-round RT-PCR using the HTBI primer set. MiXCR, applied by TCRdb to the multiplex PCR reads, yields one record per CDR3 protein. The sample lists more than 500,000 distinct CDR3 sequences; roughly a sixth were seen once. This clonotype was recorded at least ten times. What it binds is not known. Germline CDR1 MNHNS, CDR2 SASEGT. V was clipped by 9 bases and J by 8 bases; unmatched bases: 14. CDR3 length: 15 amino acids. The V gene is TRBV6-1, the J gene TRBJ2-1; 9 bases are a match to TRBD2. This receptor was obtained from a woman aged 25 to 39 with Graves' ophthalmopathy. Input material: blood. DNA of the CDR3: TGTGCCAGTACATCTTCAGCGGGAGGTTGGGATGAGCAGTTCTTC. This encodes CASTSSAGGWDEQFF.